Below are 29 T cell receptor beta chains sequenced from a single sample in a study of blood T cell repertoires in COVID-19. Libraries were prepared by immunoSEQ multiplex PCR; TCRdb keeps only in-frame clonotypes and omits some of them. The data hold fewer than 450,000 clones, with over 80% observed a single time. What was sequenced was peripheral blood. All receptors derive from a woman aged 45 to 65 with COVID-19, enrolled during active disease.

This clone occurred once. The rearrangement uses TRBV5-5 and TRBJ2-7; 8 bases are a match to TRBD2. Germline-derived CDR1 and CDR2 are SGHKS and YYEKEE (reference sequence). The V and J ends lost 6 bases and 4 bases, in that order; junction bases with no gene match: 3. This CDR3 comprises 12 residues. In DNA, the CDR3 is TGTGCCAGCACCCGGGAGGGTTACGAGCAGTACTTC. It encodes CASTREGYEQYF.

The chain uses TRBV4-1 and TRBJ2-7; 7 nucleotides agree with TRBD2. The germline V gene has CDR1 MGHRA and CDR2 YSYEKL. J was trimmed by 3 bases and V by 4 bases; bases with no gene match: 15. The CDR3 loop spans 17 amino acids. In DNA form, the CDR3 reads TGCGCCAGCAGCCCTCCCAATCCCGGGAGGACGGACTACGAGCAGTACTTC. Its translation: CASSPPNPGRTDYEQYF.

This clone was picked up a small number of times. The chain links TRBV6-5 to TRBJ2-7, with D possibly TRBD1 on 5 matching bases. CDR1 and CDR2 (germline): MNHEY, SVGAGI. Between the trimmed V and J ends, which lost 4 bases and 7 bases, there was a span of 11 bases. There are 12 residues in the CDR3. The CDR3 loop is CASSLGVGEQYF. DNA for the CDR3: TGTGCCAGCAGTTTAGGGGTGGGAGAGCAGTACTTC.

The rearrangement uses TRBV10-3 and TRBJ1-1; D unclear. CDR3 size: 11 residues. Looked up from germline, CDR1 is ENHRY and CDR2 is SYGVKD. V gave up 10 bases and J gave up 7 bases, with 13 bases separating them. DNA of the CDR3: TGTGCCACGGCGGAGGGAAGTGAAGCTTTCTTT. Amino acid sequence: CATAEGSEAFF.

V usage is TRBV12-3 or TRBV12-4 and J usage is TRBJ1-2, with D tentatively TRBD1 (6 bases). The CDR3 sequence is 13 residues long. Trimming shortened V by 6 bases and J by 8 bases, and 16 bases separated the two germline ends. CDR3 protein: CASRVRDIQGYTF. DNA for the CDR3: TGTGCCAGCAGAGTCCGGGACATCCAGGGCTACACCTTC.

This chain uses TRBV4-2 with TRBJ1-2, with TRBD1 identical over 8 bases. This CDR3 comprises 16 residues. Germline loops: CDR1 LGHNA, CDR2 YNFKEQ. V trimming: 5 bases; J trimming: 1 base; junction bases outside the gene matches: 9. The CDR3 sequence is CASSYTGGLSNYGYTF. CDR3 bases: TGTGCCAGCAGCTATACAGGGGGTTTAAGTAACTATGGCTACACCTTC.

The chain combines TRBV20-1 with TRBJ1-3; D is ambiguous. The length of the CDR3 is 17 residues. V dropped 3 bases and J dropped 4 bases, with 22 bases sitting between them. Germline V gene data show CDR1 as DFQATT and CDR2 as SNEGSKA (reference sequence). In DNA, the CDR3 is TGCAGTGCTAGTTCCCCCATTACCACGGGGTTAGGAAACACCATATATTTT. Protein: CSASSPITTGLGNTIYF.

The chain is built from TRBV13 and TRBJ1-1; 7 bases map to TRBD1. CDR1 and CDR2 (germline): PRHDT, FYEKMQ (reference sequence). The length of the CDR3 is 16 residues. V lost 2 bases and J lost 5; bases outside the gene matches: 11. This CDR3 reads CASSLMQGVFRTEAFF. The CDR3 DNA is TGTGCCAGCAGCTTAATGCAGGGGGTGTTTCGTACTGAAGCTTTCTTT.

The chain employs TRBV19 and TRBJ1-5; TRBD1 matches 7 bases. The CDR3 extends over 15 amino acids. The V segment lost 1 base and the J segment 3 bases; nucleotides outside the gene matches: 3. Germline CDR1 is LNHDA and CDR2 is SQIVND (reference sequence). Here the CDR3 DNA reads TGTGCCAGTAGTATAGGGGACAGCTACAATCAGCCCCAGCATTTT. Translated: CASSIGDSYNQPQHF.

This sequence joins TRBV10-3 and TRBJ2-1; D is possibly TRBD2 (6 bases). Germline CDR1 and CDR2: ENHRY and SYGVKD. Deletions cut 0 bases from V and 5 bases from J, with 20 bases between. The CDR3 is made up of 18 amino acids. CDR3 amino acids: CAISESKGPGSRDNEQFF. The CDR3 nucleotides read TGTGCCATCAGTGAGTCTAAGGGCCCCGGGAGTAGGGACAATGAGCAGTTCTTC.

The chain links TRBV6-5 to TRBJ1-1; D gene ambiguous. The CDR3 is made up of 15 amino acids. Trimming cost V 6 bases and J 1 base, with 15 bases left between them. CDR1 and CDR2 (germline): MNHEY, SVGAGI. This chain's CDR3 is CASSLLPGGNTEAFF. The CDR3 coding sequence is TGTGCCAGCAGCTTACTCCCAGGTGGGAACACTGAAGCTTTCTTT.

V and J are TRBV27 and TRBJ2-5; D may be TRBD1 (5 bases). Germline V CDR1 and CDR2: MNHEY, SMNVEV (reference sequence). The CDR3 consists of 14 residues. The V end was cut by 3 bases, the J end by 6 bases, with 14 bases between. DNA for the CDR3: TGTGCCAGCAGTTTTGCAGGCTCAGGGAAGACCCAGTACTTC. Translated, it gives CASSFAGSGKTQYF.

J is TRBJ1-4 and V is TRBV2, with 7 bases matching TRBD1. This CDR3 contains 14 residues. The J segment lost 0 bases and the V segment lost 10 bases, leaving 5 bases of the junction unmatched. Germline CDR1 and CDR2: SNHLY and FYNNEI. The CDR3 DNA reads TGTGCCACTCGGACAGGATCAACTAATGAAAAACTGTTTTTT. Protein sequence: CATRTGSTNEKLFF.

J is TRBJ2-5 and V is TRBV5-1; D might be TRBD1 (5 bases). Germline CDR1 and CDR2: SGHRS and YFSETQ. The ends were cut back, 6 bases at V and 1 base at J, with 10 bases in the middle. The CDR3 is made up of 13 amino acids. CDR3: CASNRQPQETQYF. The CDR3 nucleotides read TGCGCCAGCAATAGACAGCCCCAAGAGACCCAGTACTTC.

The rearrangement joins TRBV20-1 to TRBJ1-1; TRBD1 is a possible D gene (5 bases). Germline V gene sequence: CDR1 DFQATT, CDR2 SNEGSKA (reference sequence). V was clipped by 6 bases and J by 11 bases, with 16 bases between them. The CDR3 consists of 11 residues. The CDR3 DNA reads TGCAGTGCCAAGGGCAGGGTGGACGCTTTCTTT. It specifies CSAKGRVDAFF.

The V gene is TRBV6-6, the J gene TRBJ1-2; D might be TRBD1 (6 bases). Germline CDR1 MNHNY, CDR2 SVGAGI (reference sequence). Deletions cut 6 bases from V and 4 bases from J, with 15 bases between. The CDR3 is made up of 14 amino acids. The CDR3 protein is CASRDTGRGYGYTF. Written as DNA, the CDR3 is TGTGCCAGCAGGGATACAGGGAGAGGCTATGGCTACACCTTC.

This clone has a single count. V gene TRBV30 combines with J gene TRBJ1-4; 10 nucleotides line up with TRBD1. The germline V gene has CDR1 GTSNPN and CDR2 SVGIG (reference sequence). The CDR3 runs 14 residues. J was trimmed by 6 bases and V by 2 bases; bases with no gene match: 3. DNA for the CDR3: TGTGCCTGGAGTAGGGGGACAGGGGATGAAAAACTGTTTTTT. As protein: CAWSRGTGDEKLFF.

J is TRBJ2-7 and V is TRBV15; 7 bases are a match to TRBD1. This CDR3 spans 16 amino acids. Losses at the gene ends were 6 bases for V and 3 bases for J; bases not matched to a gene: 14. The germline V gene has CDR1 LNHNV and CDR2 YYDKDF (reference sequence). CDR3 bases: TGTGCCACCAGTACCAGCCCGGGACAGCCCCTCTACGAGCAGTACTTC. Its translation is CATSTSPGQPLYEQYF.

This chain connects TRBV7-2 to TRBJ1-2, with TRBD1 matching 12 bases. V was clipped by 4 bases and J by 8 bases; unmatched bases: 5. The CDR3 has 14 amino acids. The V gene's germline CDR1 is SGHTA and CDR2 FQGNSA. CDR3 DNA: TGTGCCAGCAGCTCCGGGACAGGGGGCAAGGGCTACACCTTC. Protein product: CASSSGTGGKGYTF.

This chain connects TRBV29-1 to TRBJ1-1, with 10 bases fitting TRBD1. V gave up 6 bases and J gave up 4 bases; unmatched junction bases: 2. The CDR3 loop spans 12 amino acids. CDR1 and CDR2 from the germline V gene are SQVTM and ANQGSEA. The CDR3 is CSVRTGGTEAFF. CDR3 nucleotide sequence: TGCAGCGTGAGGACAGGGGGCACTGAAGCTTTCTTT.

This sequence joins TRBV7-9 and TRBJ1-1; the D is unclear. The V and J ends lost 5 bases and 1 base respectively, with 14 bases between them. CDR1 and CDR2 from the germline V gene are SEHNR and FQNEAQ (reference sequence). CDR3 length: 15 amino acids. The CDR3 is CASSDPHHTNTEAFF. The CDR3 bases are TGTGCCAGCAGCGATCCCCATCACACGAACACTGAAGCTTTCTTT.

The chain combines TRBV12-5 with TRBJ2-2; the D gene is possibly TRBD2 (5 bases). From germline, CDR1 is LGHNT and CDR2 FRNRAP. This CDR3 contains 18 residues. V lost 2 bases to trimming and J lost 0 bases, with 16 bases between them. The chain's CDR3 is CASGLFAVATSNTGELFF. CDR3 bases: TGTGCTAGTGGTTTGTTCGCAGTAGCGACCTCGAACACCGGGGAGCTGTTTTTT.

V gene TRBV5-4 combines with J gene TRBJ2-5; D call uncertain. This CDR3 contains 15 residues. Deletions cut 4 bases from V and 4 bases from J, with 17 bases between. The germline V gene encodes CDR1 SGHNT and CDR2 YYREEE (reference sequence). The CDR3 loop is CASSPYRNYGETQYF. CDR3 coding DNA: TGTGCCAGCAGCCCGTATAGGAACTATGGAGAGACCCAGTACTTC. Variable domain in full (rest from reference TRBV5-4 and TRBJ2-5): ETGVTQSPTHLIKTRGQQVTLRCSSQSGHNTVSWYQQALGQGPQFIFQYYREEENGRGNFPPRFSGLQFPNYSSELNVNALELDDSALYLCASSPYRNYGETQYFGPGTRLLVL.

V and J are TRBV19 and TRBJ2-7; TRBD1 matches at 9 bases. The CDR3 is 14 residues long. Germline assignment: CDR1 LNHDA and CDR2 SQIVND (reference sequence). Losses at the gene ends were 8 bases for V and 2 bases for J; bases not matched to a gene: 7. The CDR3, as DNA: TGTGCCAGTTCCTTCACAGGGGGCCCCTACGAGCAGTACTTC. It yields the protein CASSFTGGPYEQYF.

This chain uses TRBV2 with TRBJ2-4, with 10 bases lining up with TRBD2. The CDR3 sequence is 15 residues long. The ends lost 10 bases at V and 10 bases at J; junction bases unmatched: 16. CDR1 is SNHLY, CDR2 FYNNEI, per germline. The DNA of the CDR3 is TGTGCCACCGCGGGCAAGAGGCTAGCGGGGGATATTCAGTACTTC. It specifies CATAGKRLAGDIQYF.

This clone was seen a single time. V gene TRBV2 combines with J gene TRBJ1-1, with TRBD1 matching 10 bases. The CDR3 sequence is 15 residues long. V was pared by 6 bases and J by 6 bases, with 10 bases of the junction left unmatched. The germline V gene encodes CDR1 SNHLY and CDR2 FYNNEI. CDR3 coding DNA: TGTGCCAGCAGGACAGGGGGCTTAGGTAGCCCTGAAGCTTTCTTT. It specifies CASRTGGLGSPEAFF.

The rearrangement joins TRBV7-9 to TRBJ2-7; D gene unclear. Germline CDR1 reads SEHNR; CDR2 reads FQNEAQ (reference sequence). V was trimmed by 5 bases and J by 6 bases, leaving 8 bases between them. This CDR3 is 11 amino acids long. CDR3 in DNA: TGTGCCAGCAGCCGAAACACCGAGCAGTACTTC. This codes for CASSRNTEQYF.

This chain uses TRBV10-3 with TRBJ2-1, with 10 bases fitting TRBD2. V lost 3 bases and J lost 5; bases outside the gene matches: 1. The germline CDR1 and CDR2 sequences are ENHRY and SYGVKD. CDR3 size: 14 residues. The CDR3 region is CAISELAGHNEQFF. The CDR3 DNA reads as TGTGCCATCAGTGAACTAGCGGGACACAATGAGCAGTTCTTC.

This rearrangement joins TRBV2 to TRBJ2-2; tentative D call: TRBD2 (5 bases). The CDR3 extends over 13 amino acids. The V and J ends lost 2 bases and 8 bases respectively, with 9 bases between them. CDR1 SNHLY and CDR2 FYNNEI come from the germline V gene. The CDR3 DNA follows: TGTGCCAGCAGTGAAATGCGGGCAGGGGAGCTGTTTTTT. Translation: CASSEMRAGELFF.